This T cell receptor beta chain comes out of a study of T-cell memory formation after mild COVID-19. Many counts were recorded for this clonotype. TCRdb redid the calling of the 5' RACE reads with MiXCR, one entry per CDR3 protein. Of 130,000 to 150,000 distinct CDR3 sequences in the sample, 15% to 20% were seen once. V shed 4 bases, J shed 4 bases, and the junction held 2 bases outside the gene matches. This CDR3 spans 14 amino acids. Per germline, CDR1 SGHRS and CDR2 YFSETQ. J is TRBJ2-5 and V is TRBV5-1; 12 bases match TRBD2. This sequence originates from an adult woman who had mild COVID-19 (a few samples of this study predate the infection). Cell type and time point are not known. The sequenced material came from PBMCs or a T cell subset sorted from them (not recorded which). CDR3 in DNA: TGCGCCAGCAGCCCGGGACTAGCGGGAGAGACCCAGTACTTC. It translates to CASSPGLAGETQYF.